The source of this T cell receptor beta chain is a study of cytomegalovirus exposure and HLA in healthy donors. This CDR3 region has 14 residues. Germline assignment: CDR1 SGHNT and CDR2 YYREEE (reference sequence). With V trimmed by 0 bases and J by 7 bases, 0 bases remained unmatched. Use of 60 Vbeta and 13 Jbeta primers characterized the PCR. The assay was immunoSEQ multiplex PCR, and TCRdb's table has in-frame clones only and misses some. This sample carries 200,000 or so clones, 82% of them seen once, and the ten largest clones take 6.5%. As concerns this clone: Its antigen is unidentified.

General study findings and limits: TCR beta V- and J-gene trimming, according to a later analysis, was linked to a missense DCLRE1C variant. In a later analysis, TCR association rates varied by HLA locus: DRB1 most, HLA-C fewest. Later, an analysis found that common viral pathogens appeared to be linked with several of the most significant clusters.

V and J are TRBV5-4 and TRBJ2-1, with TRBD2 identical over 11 bases. The sequence was obtained from a woman in her fifties or sixties in good health and CMV-seropositive. The sequencing sample was made of PBMCs. The CDR3 here is CASSLGLAGNEQFF. The CDR3 nucleotides are TGTGCCAGCAGCTTGGGACTAGCGGGGAATGAGCAGTTCTTC.